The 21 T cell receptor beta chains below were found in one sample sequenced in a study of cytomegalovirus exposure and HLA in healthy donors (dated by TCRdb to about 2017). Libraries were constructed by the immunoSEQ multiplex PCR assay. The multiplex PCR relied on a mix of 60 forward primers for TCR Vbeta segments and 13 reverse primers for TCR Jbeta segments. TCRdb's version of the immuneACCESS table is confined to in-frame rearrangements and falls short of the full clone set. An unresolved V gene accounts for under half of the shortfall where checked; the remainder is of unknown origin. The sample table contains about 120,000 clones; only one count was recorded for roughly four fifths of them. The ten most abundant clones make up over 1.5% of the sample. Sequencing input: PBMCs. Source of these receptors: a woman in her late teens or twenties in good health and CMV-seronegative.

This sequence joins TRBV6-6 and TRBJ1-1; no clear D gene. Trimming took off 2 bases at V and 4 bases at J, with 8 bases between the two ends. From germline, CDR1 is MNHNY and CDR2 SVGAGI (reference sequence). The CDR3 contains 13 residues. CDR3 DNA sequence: TGTGCCAGCAGTTACCCGGGTTTCACTGAAGCTTTCTTT. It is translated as CASSYPGFTEAFF.

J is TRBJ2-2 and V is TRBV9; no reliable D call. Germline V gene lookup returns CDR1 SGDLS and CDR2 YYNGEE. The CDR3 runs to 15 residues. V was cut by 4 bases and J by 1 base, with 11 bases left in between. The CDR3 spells CASSPSPQNTGELFF. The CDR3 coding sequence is TGTGCCAGCAGCCCAAGCCCGCAGAACACCGGGGAGCTGTTTTTT.

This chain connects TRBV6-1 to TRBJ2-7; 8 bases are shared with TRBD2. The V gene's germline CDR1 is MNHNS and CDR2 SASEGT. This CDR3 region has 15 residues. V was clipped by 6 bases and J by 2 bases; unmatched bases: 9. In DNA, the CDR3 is TGTGCCAGCAGCGTAGCGGGACCGCTCCCCTACGAGCAGTACTTC. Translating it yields CASSVAGPLPYEQYF.

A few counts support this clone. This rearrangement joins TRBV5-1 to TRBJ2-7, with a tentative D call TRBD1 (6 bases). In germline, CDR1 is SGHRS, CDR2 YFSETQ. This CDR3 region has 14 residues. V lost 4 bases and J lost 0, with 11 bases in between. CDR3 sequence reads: CASSPGQSSYEQYF. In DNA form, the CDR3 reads TGCGCCAGCAGCCCAGGACAGAGCTCCTACGAGCAGTACTTC.

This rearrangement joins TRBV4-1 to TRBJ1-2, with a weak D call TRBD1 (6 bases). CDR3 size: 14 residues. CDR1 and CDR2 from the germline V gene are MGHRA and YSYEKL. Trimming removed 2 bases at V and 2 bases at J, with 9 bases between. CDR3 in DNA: TGCGCCAGCAGCCAACGAGGGACAAACTATGGCTACACCTTC. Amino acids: CASSQRGTNYGYTF.

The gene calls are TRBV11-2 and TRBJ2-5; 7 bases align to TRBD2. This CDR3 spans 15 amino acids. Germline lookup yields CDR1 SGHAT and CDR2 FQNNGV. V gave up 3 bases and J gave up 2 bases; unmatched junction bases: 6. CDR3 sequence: CASSLSPSGQETQYF. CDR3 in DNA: TGTGCCAGCAGCTTGAGTCCTAGCGGTCAAGAGACCCAGTACTTC.

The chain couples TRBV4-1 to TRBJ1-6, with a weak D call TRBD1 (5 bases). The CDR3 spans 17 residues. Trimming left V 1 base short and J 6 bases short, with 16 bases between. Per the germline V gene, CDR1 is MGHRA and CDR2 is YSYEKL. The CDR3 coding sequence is TGCGCCAGCAGCCAAGTTATGTCAGGGCTGGGTAATTCACCCCTCCACTTT. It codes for CASSQVMSGLGNSPLHF.

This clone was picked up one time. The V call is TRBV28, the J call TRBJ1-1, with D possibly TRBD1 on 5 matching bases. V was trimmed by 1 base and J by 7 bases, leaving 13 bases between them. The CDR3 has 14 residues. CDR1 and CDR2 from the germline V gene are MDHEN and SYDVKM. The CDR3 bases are TGTGCCAGCAGTTTATTAGGAGGGGAGTATGAAGCTTTCTTT. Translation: CASSLLGGEYEAFF.

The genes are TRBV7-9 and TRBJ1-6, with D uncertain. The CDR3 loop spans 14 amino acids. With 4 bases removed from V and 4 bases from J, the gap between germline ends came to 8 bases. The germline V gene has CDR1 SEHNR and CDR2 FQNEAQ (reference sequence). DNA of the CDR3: TGTGCCAGCAGCTCACAGCTATATAATTCACCCCTCCACTTT. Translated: CASSSQLYNSPLHF.

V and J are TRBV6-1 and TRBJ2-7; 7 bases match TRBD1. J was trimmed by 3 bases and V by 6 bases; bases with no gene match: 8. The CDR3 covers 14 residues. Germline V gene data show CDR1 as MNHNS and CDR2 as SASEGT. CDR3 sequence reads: CASSREGGGYEQYF. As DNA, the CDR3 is TGTGCCAGCAGCAGAGAAGGGGGCGGCTACGAGCAGTACTTC.

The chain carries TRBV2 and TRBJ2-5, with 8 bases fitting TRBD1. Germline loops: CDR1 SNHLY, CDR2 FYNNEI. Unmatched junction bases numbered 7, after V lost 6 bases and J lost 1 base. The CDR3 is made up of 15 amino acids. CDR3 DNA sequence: TGTGCCAGCAGGGAATTGACAGGGGTCCAAGAGACCCAGTACTTC. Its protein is CASRELTGVQETQYF. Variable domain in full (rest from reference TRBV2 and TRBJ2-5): EPEVTQTPSHQVTQMGQEVILRCVPISNHLYFYWYRQILGQKVEFLVSFYNNEISEKSEIFDDQFSVERPDGSNFTLKIRSTKLEDSAMYFCASRELTGVQETQYFGPGTRLLVL.

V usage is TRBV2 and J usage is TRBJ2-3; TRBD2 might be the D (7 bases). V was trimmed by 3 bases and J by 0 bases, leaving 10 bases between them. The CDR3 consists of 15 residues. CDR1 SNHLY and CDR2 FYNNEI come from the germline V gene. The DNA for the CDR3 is TGTGCCAGCAGTGATCGGGGGGCTAGCACAGATACGCAGTATTTT. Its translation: CASSDRGASTDTQYF.

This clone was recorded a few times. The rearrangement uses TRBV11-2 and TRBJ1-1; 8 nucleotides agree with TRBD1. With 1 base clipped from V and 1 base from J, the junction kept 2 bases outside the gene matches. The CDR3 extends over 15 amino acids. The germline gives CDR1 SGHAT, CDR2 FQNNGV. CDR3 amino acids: CASSLGTGKNTEAFF. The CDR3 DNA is TGTGCCAGCAGCTTAGGGACAGGGAAGAACACTGAAGCTTTCTTT.

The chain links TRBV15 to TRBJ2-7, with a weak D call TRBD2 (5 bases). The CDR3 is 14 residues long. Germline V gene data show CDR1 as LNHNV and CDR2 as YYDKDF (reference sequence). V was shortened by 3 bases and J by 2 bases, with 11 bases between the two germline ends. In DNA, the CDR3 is TGTGCCACCAGCAGGTCGACTATCCCCTACGAGCAGTACTTC. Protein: CATSRSTIPYEQYF.

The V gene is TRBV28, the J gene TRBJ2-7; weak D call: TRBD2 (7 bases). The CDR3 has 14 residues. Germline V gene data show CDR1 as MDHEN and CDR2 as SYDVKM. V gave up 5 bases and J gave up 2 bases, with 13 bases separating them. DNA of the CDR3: TGTGCCAGCAGTCCTAGGGGGGGCCCCTACGAGCAGTACTTC. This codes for CASSPRGGPYEQYF.

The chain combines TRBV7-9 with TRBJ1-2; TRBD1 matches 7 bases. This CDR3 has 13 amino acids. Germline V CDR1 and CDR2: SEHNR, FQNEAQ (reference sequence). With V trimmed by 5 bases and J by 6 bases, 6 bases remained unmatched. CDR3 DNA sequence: TGTGCCAGCAGCCCGACAGGGTGGGATGGCTACACCTTC. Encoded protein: CASSPTGWDGYTF.

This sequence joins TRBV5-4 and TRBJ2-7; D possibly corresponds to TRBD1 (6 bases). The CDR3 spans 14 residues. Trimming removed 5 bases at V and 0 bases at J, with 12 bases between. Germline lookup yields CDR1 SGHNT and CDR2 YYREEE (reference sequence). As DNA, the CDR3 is TGTGCCAGCAGAAATCAGGGGAGCTCCTACGAGCAGTACTTC. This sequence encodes CASRNQGSSYEQYF.

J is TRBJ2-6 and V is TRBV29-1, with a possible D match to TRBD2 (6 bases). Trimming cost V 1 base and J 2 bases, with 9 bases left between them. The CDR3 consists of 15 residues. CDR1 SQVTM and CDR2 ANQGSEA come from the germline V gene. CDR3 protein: CSVEGAGAGANVLTF. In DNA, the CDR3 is TGCAGCGTTGAAGGAGCGGGCGCTGGGGCCAACGTCCTGACTTTC.

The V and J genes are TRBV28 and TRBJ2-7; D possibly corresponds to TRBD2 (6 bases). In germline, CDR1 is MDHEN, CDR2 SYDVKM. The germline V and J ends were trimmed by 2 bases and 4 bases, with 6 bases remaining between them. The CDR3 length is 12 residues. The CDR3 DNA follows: TGTGCCAGCAGTTTAGCGGGGTACGAGCAGTACTTC. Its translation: CASSLAGYEQYF.

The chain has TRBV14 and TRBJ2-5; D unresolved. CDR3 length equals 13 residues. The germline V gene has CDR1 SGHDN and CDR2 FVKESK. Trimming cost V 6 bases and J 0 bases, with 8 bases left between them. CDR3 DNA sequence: TGTGCCAGCAGGCACTTGTACCAAGAGACCCAGTACTTC. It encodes CASRHLYQETQYF.

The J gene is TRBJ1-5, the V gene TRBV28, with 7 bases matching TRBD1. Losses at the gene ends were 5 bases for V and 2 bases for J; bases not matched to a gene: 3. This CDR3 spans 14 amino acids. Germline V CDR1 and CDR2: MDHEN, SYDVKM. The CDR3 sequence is CASSPGTGNQPQHF. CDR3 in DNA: TGTGCCAGCAGTCCCGGGACAGGCAATCAGCCCCAGCATTTT.